The rows below give T cell receptor beta chains drawn from one sample of a study of T cell responses to AZD1222 COVID-19 vaccine. TCRdb's table, derived via immunoSEQ multiplex PCR, lists solely in-frame clones and lacks some. This table has approximately 140,000 clones, more than 70% appearing once. This sample comprised peripheral blood, obtained on day 0 of AZD1222 vaccination. These receptors all stem from an adult in good health. The CDR3 runs from the conserved cysteine through the conserved F or W. A D gene is named only where the DNA matches it firmly. The size of a clone is reported for some rows only, either as once, few or many, or as a class for expanded clones.

j_call	clone_size	d_call	v_call	cdr3_aa	cdr3_nt
TRBJ1-5	.	.	TRBV6-2/TRBV6-3	CASSQPGGNQPQHF	TGTGCCAGCAGTCAGCCCGGGGGAAATCAGCCCCAGCATTTT
TRBJ1-3	.	.	TRBV7-9	CASSLVSSGNTIYF	TGTGCCAGCAGCTTAGTGAGCTCTGGAAACACCATATATTTT
TRBJ1-2	.	TRBD1	TRBV19	CASSFRQGGGYTF	TGTGCCAGTAGTTTTCGACAGGGAGGGGGCTACACCTTC
TRBJ1-2	.	.	TRBV7-2	CASSPRQTYYGYTF	TGTGCCAGCAGCCCACGACAGACCTACTATGGCTACACCTTC
TRBJ1-4	.	.	TRBV5-1	CASSLAAGTEKLFF	TGCGCCAGCAGCTTGGCGGCAGGGACTGAAAAACTGTTTTTT
TRBJ1-1	.	.	TRBV9	CASSVTPGMNTEAFF	TGTGCCAGCAGCGTGACCCCCGGTATGAACACTGAAGCTTTCTTT
TRBJ1-6	.	.	TRBV5-1	CASSLNGPGSSASPLHF	TGCGCCAGCAGCTTGAACGGCCCGGGATCGTCAGCTTCACCCCTCCACTTT
TRBJ2-3	once	TRBD2	TRBV6-6	CASSYRAGGLLDTQYF	TGTGCCAGCAGTTACCGGGCGGGGGGGCTCTTAGATACGCAGTATTTT
TRBJ1-1	.	.	TRBV5-1	CASSFPGSNTEAFF	TGCGCCAGCAGCTTCCCAGGGTCGAACACTGAAGCTTTCTTT
TRBJ1-5	.	.	TRBV3-1/TRBV3-2	CASSQVGEQPQHF	TGTGCCAGCAGCCAAGTGGGCGAACAGCCCCAGCATTTT
TRBJ1-6	.	TRBD1	TRBV28	CASSTGGPNSPLHF	TGTGCCAGCAGTACAGGGGGCCCCAATTCACCCCTCCACTTT
TRBJ1-1	.	.	TRBV5-4	CASSKTPDGTEAFF	TGTGCCAGCAGCAAGACACCAGACGGCACTGAAGCTTTCTTT
TRBJ1-1	.	.	TRBV27	CASSLISERGGWHTEAFF	TGTGCCAGCAGTTTAATATCCGAGAGGGGCGGATGGCACACTGAAGCTTTCTTT
TRBJ1-6	.	.	TRBV7-8	CACRQYYNSPLHF	TGTGCCTGTAGACAGTATTACAATTCACCCCTCCACTTT
TRBJ2-3	.	.	TRBV28	CASSYHLGPGTVVTDTQYF	TGTGCCAGCAGTTATCATCTCGGCCCCGGGACTGTGGTCACAGATACGCAGTATTTT
TRBJ2-3	.	TRBD2	TRBV7-9	CASSTTLAGGKDTQYF	TGTGCCAGCAGTACGACCTTAGCGGGGGGAAAAGATACGCAGTATTTT
TRBJ2-3	.	TRBD2	TRBV2	CASSDQRGATDTQYF	TGTGCCAGCAGTGACCAGCGGGGGGCGACAGATACGCAGTATTTT
TRBJ1-5	.	.	TRBV28	CATKTGTRTQHF	TGTGCCACCAAAACCGGGACACGGACCCAGCATTTT
TRBJ1-2	.	TRBD1	TRBV18	CASSPDRDHGYTF	TGTGCCAGCTCACCTGACAGGGATCATGGCTACACCTTC
TRBJ1-1	once	.	TRBV3-1/TRBV3-2	CASSHGTQTTEAFF	TGTGCCAGCAGCCACGGGACGCAGACCACTGAAGCTTTCTTT
TRBJ1-2	.	.	TRBV5-5	CASSLASGRNYGYTF	TGTGCCAGCAGCTTGGCCTCGGGCAGGAACTATGGCTACACCTTC
TRBJ2-1	.	.	TRBV28	CASSTPRRLFF	TGTGCCAGCAGTACACCTCGCCGGCTGTTCTTC
TRBJ1-1	.	.	TRBV7-2	CASSPIPRGAEAFF	TGTGCCAGCAGCCCCATTCCCCGGGGTGCTGAAGCTTTCTTT
TRBJ1-4	few	.	TRBV7-9	CASSPDQRKLFF	TGTGCCAGCAGCCCGGACCAGAGAAAACTGTTTTTT
TRBJ2-7	.	TRBD1	TRBV5-1	CASSRELTGVAYEQYF	TGCGCCAGCAGTCGTGAACTTACAGGGGTAGCCTACGAGCAGTACTTC
TRBJ1-1	.	.	TRBV3-1/TRBV3-2	CASSQGIAEAFF	TGTGCCAGCAGCCAGGGCATCGCTGAAGCTTTCTTT
TRBJ1-5	.	.	TRBV3-1/TRBV3-2	CASSQGPGDQPQHF	TGTGCCAGCAGCCAAGGTCCTGGGGATCAGCCCCAGCATTTT
TRBJ2-6	.	TRBD1	TRBV5-1	CASSLRGQGSGANVLTF	TGCGCCAGCAGCTTGCGAGGACAGGGATCTGGGGCCAACGTCCTGACTTTC
TRBJ1-4	.	TRBD1	TRBV18	CASSPPGQGLEKLFF	TGTGCCAGCTCACCTCCGGGACAGGGGTTAGAAAAACTGTTTTTT
TRBJ1-2	.	.	TRBV7-2	CASSSGRKVGYTF	TGTGCCAGCAGCTCTGGACGGAAAGTTGGCTACACCTTC
TRBJ1-2	.	TRBD1	TRBV6-1	CASSEAEMGQGLNYGYTF	TGTGCCAGCAGTGAAGCCGAAATGGGACAGGGGCTAAACTATGGCTACACCTTC
TRBJ2-1	.	.	TRBV28	CASSPKGHEQFF	TGTGCCAGCAGTCCGAAAGGTCATGAGCAGTTCTTC
TRBJ2-7	many	.	TRBV18	CASSQRRDNQVDQYF	TGTGCCAGCTCGCAACGCAGGGACAATCAGGTTGACCAGTACTTC
TRBJ2-6	.	.	TRBV5-6	CASSPAPSGANVLTF	TGTGCCAGCAGCCCGGCCCCTTCTGGGGCCAACGTCCTGACTTTC
TRBJ1-2	.	.	TRBV6-5	CASSYFSWDYGYTF	TGTGCCAGCAGTTACTTCTCGTGGGACTATGGCTACACCTTC
TRBJ1-5	few	.	TRBV2	CASSVSQGKGMVQHF	TGTGCCAGCAGTGTCAGTCAAGGGAAGGGGATGGTCCAGCATTTT
TRBJ1-2	.	.	TRBV7-2	CASSLSEGTSYGYTF	TGTGCCAGCAGCTTAAGTGAGGGTACCTCCTATGGCTACACCTTC
TRBJ1-1	once	.	TRBV7-8	CASSFNRNTEAFF	TGTGCCAGCAGTTTTAACAGGAACACTGAAGCTTTCTTT
TRBJ2-7	.	TRBD1	TRBV5-1	CASSPRDRDLGGQYF	TGCGCCAGCAGCCCCCGGGACAGGGACCTTGGGGGGCAGTACTTC
TRBJ2-2	few	TRBD2	TRBV11-2	CVTRLAGATGELFF	TGTGTCACGAGGCTAGCGGGGGCCACCGGGGAGCTGTTTTTT
TRBJ2-1	.	.	TRBV27	CASSLWGIGGTNSYNEQFF	TGTGCCAGCAGTTTGTGGGGGATTGGAGGGACGAATTCCTACAATGAGCAGTTCTTC
TRBJ2-1	once	TRBD1	TRBV6-5	CASRRQGARNEQFF	TGTGCCAGCCGCCGCCAGGGGGCTAGGAATGAGCAGTTCTTC
TRBJ1-2	once	TRBD1	TRBV27	CASRGQYSFNYGYTF	TGTGCCAGCAGGGGACAGTATAGTTTTAACTATGGCTACACCTTC